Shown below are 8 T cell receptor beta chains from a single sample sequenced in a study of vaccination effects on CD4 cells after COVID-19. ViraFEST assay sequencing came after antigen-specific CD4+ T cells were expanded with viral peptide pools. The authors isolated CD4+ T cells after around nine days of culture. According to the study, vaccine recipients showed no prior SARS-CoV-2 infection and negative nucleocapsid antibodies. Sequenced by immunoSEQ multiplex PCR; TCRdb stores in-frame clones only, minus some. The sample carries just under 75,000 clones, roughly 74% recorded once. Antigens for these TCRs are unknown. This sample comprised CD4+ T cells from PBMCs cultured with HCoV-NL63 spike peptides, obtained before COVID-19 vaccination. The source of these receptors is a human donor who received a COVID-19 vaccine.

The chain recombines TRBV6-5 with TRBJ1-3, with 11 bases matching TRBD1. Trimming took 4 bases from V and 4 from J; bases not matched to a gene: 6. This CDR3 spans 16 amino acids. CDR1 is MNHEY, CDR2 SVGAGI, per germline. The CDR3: CASSFGQGADGNTIYF. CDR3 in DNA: TGTGCCAGCAGTTTCGGACAGGGGGCGGACGGAAACACCATATATTTT.

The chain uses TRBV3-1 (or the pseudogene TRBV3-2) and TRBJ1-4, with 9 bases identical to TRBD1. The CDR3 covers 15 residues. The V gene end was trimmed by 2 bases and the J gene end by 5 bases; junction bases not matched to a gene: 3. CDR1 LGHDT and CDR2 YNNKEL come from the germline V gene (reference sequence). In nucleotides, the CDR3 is TGTGCCAGCAGCCAACCGGGACAGGGAAATGAAAAACTGTTTTTT. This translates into CASSQPGQGNEKLFF.

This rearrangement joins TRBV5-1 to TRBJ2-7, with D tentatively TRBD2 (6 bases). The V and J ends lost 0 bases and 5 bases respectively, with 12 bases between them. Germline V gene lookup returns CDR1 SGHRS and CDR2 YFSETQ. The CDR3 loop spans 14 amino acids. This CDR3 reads CASSLEGGEDEQYV. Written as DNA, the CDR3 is TGCGCCAGCAGCTTGGAGGGCGGGGAGGACGAGCAGTACGTC.

The CDR3 coding sequence is TGTGCCAGCAGACGCCGGGACATCTCTGGAAACACCATATATTTT. This sequence encodes CASRRRDISGNTIYF. The rearrangement links TRBV6-6 to TRBJ1-3; a weak D match, TRBD1 (6 bases). V lost 6 bases and J 0 bases, leaving 12 bases between the germline ends. The CDR3 extends over 15 amino acids. Germline V gene sequence: CDR1 MNHNY, CDR2 SVGAGI (reference sequence).

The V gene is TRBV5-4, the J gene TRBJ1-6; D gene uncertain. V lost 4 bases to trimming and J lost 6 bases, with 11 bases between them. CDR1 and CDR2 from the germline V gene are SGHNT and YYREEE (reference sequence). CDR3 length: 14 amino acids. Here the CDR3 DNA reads TGTGCCAGCAGCCGAAGGGAGATTAATTCACCCCTCCACTTT. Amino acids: CASSRREINSPLHF.

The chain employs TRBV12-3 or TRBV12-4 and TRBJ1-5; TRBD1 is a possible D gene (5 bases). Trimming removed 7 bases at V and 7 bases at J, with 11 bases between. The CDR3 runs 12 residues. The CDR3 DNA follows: TGTGCCAGCATAGGGGAGGGACAGCCCCAGCATTTT. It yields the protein CASIGEGQPQHF.

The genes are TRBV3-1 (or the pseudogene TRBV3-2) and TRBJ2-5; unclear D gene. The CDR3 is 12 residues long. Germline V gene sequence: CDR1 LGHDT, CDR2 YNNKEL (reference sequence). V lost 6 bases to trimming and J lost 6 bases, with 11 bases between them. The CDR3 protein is CASRNLWQTQYF. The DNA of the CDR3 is TGTGCCAGCAGAAATCTATGGCAGACCCAGTACTTC.

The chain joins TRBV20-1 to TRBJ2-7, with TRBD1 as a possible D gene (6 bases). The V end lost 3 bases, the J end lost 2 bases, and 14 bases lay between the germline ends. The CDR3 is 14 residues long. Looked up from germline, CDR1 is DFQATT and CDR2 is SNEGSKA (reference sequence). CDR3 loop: CSASLRGGTYEQYV. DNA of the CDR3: TGCAGTGCTAGTCTAAGAGGGGGAACCTACGAGCAGTACGTC.